This T cell receptor (beta chain) is drawn from a study of shared clonotypes between healthy human individuals. Study results and caveats: Naive CD4 clonotype sharing across a handful of donors was around 5.5%. Generally, naive subsets came out with larger estimated richness than memory subsets. Clonotype sharing levels among donors were expected to vary with sequencing depth.

Memory CD4+ cells were the fraction left after CD45RA+ naive selection. Clones were sequenced by immunoSEQ multiplex PCR, and TCRdb holds only the in-frame ones, with some missing. The table has approximately 2.3 million clones, 80% to 95% seen once. J gave up 3 bases and V 4 bases, and 4 bases lay outside the gene matches. Germline assignment: CDR1 MNHNS and CDR2 SASEGT. CDR3 length: 14 amino acids. Comments on this clone: Its antigen is not identified. Additional DNA sequences in this sample encode the identical CDR3.

The TCR comes from a man aged 18 to 35 in good health. Some clones in this sample may be carry-over from other donors' samples. The material sequenced was naive CD4+ T cells from PBMCs. The subset was: CD45RA+ positively selected. The gene calls are TRBV6-1 and TRBJ2-3; 7 bases are a match to TRBD2. As DNA, the CDR3 is TGTGCCAGCAGTGGGGGGGGAGCGACAGATACGCAGTATTTT. It translates to CASSGGGATDTQYF.